The entry below gives a single T cell receptor (beta chain) sequence along with its context. What it binds is unknown. The sample originates from a study of shared clonotypes between healthy human individuals. Whole-study results and caveats: Of the naive CD4 clonotypes, around 5.2% were shared across four donors. Specimens sampled were limited to blood, with tissue repertoires likely differing.

Trimming removed 2 bases from V and 7 bases from J; junction bases left unmatched: 9. From germline, CDR1 is MDHEN and CDR2 SYDVKM. The CDR3 contains 16 residues. Genomic DNA belonging to each subset was distributed in equal measure over several immunoSEQ plates. The data were produced by immunoSEQ multiplex PCR, yet TCRdb's version contains in-frame clones alone and is incomplete. The table lists over 1.5 million clones, approximately 98% of them singletons, with 0.45% in the top ten. Naive CD4+ cells were CD45RA-selected; the remaining cells were memory. Input material: naive CD4+ T cells sorted from blood. The subset is: CD45RA+ positively selected. The chain recombines TRBV28 with TRBJ2-1, with 9 positions matching TRBD1. The TCR was taken from a man under 40 in good health. The CDR3 loop reads CASSLSGTGLINEQFF. The CDR3 DNA is TGTGCCAGCAGTTTAAGCGGGACAGGGTTAATAAATGAGCAGTTCTTC.